The clone carrying this T cell receptor beta chain was detected only a few times. Its antigen is still unknown. Sample barcodes and UMIs were carried by the TCR alpha and TCR beta cDNA libraries that 5'RACE generated with constant-segment primers. Using its own MiXCR run on the 5' RACE reads, TCRdb lists one record per CDR3 protein. The sample includes 300,000 to 350,000 distinct CDR3 sequences, approximately 19% seen only once; the top ten take roughly 21%. The length of the CDR3 is 14 residues. The germline gives CDR1 MNHEY, CDR2 SVGEGT. Losses at the gene ends were 5 bases for V and 5 bases for J; bases not matched to a gene: 9. This sample is drawn from a study of T-cell memory formation after mild COVID-19. General study points: Researchers could not confirm that second-wave clones peaking on day 37 targeted SARS-CoV-2. CD4/CD8 balance characterized clones contracting day 15 to 85, and CD4+ skew characterized later expanders. The CD4+ clones that contracted clustered mainly within CM and EM, and the CD8+ clones concentrated in EMRA.

This sequence joins TRBV6-2 or TRBV6-3 and TRBJ2-7; 7 bases are a match to TRBD1. Sequences were obtained from PBMCs or a T cell subset sorted from them (not recorded which). The sequence came from a man aged 18 to 35 who had mild COVID-19 (a few samples of this study predate the infection). Cell type and time point are not known. The CDR3: CASSPLTGKHEQYV. As DNA, the CDR3 is TGTGCCAGCAGTCCTTTGACAGGGAAACACGAGCAGTACGTC.